This is a list of T cell receptor beta chains from one sample in a study of blood T cell repertoires in COVID-19. TCRdb's table, derived via immunoSEQ multiplex PCR, lists solely in-frame clones and lacks some. The sample includes over 200,000 clones, roughly 87% seen only once; the top ten take approximately 12%. Sequenced input: peripheral blood. The receptors here all came from a woman aged 18 to 35 who had recovered from COVID-19. Each CDR3 is given with its conserved first and last residue. D genes are given only for firm matches. For some rows the clone size is stated as once, few or many, or as a class when expanded; others skip it.

TRBD2,TRBJ2-1,.,TRBV19,CASSSTSAHNEQFF,TGTGCCAGTAGTTCGACTAGCGCCCACAATGAGCAGTTCTTC
.,TRBJ2-5,.,TRBV9,CASSPGEMTQYF,TGTGCCAGCAGCCCAGGGGAGATGACCCAGTACTTC
.,TRBJ2-1,.,TRBV7-2,CASSLIWGQSYNEQFF,TGTGCCAGCAGCTTAATTTGGGGGCAGTCCTACAATGAGCAGTTCTTC
.,TRBJ2-1,.,TRBV13,CASSPLSRLASYNEQFF,TGTGCCAGCAGCCCCCTCAGCCGGCTAGCGAGCTACAATGAGCAGTTCTTC
TRBD2,TRBJ2-1,.,TRBV9,CASSVVGGEQFF,TGTGCCAGCAGCGTAGTGGGGGGGGAGCAGTTCTTC
.,TRBJ2-3,.,TRBV28,CASTDGGLRGTDTQYF,TGTGCCAGCACCGACGGGGGACTTAGGGGCACAGATACGCAGTATTTT
.,TRBJ1-1,.,TRBV7-3,CASSPQGGGYEAFF,TGTGCCAGCAGCCCTCAGGGAGGGGGATACGAAGCTTTCTTT
.,TRBJ2-7,.,TRBV19,CASSIGASNYEQYF,TGTGCCAGTAGTATAGGGGCTAGCAACTACGAGCAGTACTTC
.,TRBJ1-1,.,TRBV4-3,CASSQDMSGSVTEAFF,TGCGCCAGCAGCCAAGATATGTCAGGGTCTGTCACTGAAGCTTTCTTT
.,TRBJ2-3,.,TRBV19,CASGEYGVGTDTQYF,TGTGCCAGTGGGGAGTATGGAGTCGGCACAGATACGCAGTATTTT
.,TRBJ2-1,.,TRBV7-2,CASSFRTPGMDEQFF,TGTGCCAGCAGCTTTAGAACCCCAGGGATGGATGAGCAGTTCTTC
TRBD1,TRBJ2-7,few,TRBV4-2,CASSQGQGAYEQYF,TGTGCCAGCAGCCAAGGACAGGGAGCCTACGAGCAGTACTTC
.,TRBJ1-1,.,TRBV27,CASSLVGPDTEAFF,TGTGCCAGCAGTTTAGTGGGGCCGGACACTGAAGCTTTCTTT
TRBD2,TRBJ2-3,.,TRBV9,CASSPRAVAGASDTQYF,TGTGCCAGCAGCCCAAGGGCGGTAGCGGGAGCGTCAGATACGCAGTATTTT
.,TRBJ1-5,.,TRBV12-5,CASGLVGKNQPQHF,TGTGCTAGTGGTTTGGTGGGCAAAAATCAGCCCCAGCATTTT
TRBD1,TRBJ2-1,.,TRBV9,CASSPRQGSYNEQFF,TGTGCCAGCAGCCCACGACAGGGTTCCTACAATGAGCAGTTCTTC
.,TRBJ1-2,.,TRBV29-1,CSVDVNYGYTF,TGCAGCGTTGACGTAAACTATGGCTACACCTTC
.,TRBJ2-1,.,TRBV10-1,CASSEYPRFQGNEQFF,TGCGCCAGCAGTGAGTATCCGCGGTTCCAGGGCAATGAGCAGTTCTTC
.,TRBJ1-1,.,TRBV6-5,CASISDSHTEAFF,TGTGCCAGCATCTCGGACAGCCACACTGAAGCTTTCTTT